Here is one T cell receptor (beta chain) with its context. These data come from a study of OX40 agonist ivuxolimab in advanced cancers. V lost 5 bases to trimming and J lost 3 bases, with 15 bases between them. The germline V gene has CDR1 SGHRS and CDR2 YFSETQ. The CDR3 loop spans 15 amino acids. Some clones are missing from TCRdb's copy, which holds only in-frame ones; the method was immunoSEQ multiplex PCR. This sample carries 55,000 to 90,000 clones, roughly 88% of them seen once, and the ten largest clones take 2% to 2.5%. Sequences were derived from CD4+ or CD8+ T cells sorted from blood, sampled in a trial of the OX40 agonist ivuxolimab. The clonotype was recovered from an adult with an advanced solid tumor such as melanoma, head and neck, liver or kidney cancer. V is TRBV5-1 and J is TRBJ1-5; D possibly corresponds to TRBD1 (5 bases). In DNA form, the CDR3 reads TGCGCCAGCAGTCTCTGGGCAGGGAACAATCAGCCCCAGCATTTT. It yields the protein CASSLWAGNNQPQHF.